This T cell receptor beta chain was documented in a study of blood T cells in healthy people across ages. Study-wide points: Comparison with aged donors showed that long-lived donors had more naive CD4+ cells and higher diversity.

This clonotype was recorded a few times. Its antigen is still unknown. The authors ran a second PCR of about 6 to 11 cycles using a sample-barcoded 5' primer and a J-beta primer mix. Each cDNA molecule received a tag from a template-switch adaptor that had 12 random nucleotides. TCRdb processed the 5' RACE reads anew with MiXCR; each CDR3 protein has one entry. The top ten clones hold approximately 11% of a sample with approximately 1.5 million distinct CDR3 sequences, almost 35% of them seen once. This clonotype was sampled from a woman aged 25-40 years in good health. The sample consisted of blood.

The chain's CDR3 is CAWRISETQYF. The CDR3 DNA reads as TGTGCCTGGAGGATTTCGGAGACCCAGTACTTC. The rearrangement uses TRBV30 and TRBJ2-5; D is uncertain. The CDR3 runs to 11 residues. The germline CDR1 and CDR2 sequences are GTSNPN and SVGIG (reference sequence). Trimming cost V 3 bases and J 5 bases, with 7 bases left between them.